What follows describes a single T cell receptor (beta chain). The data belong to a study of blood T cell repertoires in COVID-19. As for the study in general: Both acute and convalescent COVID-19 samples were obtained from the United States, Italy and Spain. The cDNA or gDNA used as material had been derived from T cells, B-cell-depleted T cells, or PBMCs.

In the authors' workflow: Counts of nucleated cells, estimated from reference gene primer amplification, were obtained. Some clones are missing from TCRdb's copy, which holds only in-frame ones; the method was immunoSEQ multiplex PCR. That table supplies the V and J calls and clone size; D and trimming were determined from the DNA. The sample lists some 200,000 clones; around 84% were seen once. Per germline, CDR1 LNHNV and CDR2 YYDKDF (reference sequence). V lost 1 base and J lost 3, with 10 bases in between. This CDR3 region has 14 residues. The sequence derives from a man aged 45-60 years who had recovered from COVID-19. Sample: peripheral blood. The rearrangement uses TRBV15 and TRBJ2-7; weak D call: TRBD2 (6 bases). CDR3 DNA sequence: TGTGCCACCAGCAGAGTGCGGGGCGGCTACGAGCAGTACTTC. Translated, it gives CATSRVRGGYEQYF. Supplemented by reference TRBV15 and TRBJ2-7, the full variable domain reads DAMVIQNPRYQVTQFGKPVTLSCSQTLNHNVMYWYQQKSSQAPKLLFHYYDKDFNNEADTPDNFQSRRPNTSFCFLDIRSPGLGDTAMYLCATSRVRGGYEQYFGPGTRLTVT.